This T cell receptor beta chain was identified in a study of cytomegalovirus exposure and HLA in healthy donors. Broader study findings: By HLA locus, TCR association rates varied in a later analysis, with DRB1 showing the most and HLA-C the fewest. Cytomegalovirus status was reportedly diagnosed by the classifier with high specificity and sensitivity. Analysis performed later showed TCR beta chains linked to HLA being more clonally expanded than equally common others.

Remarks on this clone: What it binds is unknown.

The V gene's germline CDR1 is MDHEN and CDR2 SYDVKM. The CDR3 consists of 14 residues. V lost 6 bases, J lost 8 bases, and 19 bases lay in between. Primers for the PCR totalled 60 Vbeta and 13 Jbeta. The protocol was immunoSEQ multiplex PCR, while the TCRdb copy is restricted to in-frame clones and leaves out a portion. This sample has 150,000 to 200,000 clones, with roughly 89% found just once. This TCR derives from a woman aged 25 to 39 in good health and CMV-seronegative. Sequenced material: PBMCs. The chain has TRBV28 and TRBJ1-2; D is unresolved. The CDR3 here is CASRDLDFEEGYTF. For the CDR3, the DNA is TGTGCCAGCAGGGATCTGGACTTCGAGGAGGGCTACACCTTC.